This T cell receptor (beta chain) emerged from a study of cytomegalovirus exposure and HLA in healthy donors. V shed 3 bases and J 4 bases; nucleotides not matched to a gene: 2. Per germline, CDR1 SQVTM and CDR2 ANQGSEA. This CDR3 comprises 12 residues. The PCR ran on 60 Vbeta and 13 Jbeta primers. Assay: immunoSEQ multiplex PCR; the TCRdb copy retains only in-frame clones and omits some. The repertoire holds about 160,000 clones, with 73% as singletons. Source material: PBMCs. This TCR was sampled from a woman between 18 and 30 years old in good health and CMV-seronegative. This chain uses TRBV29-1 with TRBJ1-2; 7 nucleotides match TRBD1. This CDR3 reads CSVEDRIYGYTF. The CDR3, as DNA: TGCAGCGTTGAGGACAGGATCTATGGCTACACCTTC.